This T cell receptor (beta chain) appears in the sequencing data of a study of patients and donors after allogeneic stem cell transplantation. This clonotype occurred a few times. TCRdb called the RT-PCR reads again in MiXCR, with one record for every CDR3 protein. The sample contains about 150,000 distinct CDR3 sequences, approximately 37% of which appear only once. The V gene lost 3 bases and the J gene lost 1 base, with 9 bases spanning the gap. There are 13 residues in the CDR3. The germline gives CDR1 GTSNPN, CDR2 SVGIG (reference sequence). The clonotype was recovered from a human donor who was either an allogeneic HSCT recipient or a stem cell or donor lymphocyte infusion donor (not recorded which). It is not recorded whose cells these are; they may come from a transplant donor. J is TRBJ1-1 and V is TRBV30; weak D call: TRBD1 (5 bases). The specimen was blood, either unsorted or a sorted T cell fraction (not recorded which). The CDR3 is CAWSVQGNTEAFF. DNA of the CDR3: TGTGCCTGGAGCGTTCAGGGGAACACTGAAGCTTTCTTT.